This entry describes one TCR beta chain. Its specificity is unknown. Trimming at V came to 1 base and at J to 4 bases, leaving 3 bases not matched to a gene. The CDR3 is 15 amino acids. Germline V gene sequence: CDR1 SNHLY, CDR2 FYNNEI. Per the original data handling: Sequence data from immunoSEQ were junction-only and lacked quality scores; consequently, filtering differed. Measured with immunoSEQ multiplex PCR; TCRdb has only the in-frame clones, and not every one. V and J calls and clone size come straight from that table; D and trimming were deduced from the DNA. In the table there are roughly 700,000 clones, 74% of which are singletons. This entry comes from a study of shared clonotypes between healthy human individuals. Study-wide background: Donors had three CD4 naive, three CD4 memory, two CD8 naive and one CD8 memory plate apiece. Study-level findings and limits: Only blood samples were collected, and tissue repertoires likely differ.

Memory CD4+ cells were the fraction left after CD45RA+ naive selection. The clonotype originates from a woman in her thirties in good health. The chain is built from TRBV2 and TRBJ1-5, with 8 positions matching TRBD1. Sample: memory CD4+ T cells sorted from blood. The subset was: CD45RA-negative fraction. This CDR3 is CASSEEQGVNQPQHF. CDR3 in DNA: TGTGCCAGCAGTGAAGAACAGGGGGTTAATCAGCCCCAGCATTTT.